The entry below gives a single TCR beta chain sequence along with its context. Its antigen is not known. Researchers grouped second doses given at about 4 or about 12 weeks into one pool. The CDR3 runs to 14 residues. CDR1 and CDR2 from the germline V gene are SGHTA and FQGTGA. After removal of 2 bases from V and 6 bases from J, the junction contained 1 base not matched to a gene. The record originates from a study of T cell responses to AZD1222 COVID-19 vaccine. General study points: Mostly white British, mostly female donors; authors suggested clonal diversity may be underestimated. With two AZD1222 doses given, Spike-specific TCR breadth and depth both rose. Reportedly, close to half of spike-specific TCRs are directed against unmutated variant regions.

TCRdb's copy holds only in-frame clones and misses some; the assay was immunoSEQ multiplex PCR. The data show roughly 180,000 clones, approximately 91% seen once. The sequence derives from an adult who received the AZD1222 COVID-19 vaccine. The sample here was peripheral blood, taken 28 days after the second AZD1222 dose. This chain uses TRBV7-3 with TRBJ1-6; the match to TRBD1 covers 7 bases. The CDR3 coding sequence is TGTGCCAGCAGCTTAGGGACAGTTAATTCACCCCTCCACTTT. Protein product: CASSLGTVNSPLHF. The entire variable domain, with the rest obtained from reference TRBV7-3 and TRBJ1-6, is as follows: GAGVSQTPSNKVTEKGKYVELRCDPISGHTALYWYRQSLGQGPEFLIYFQGTGAADDSGLPNDRFFAVRPEGSVSTLKIQRTERGDSAVYLCASSLGTVNSPLHFGNGTRLTVT.